This T cell receptor (beta chain) was sequenced during a study of T cell clones after liver transplantation. Overall study context: Samples came from ITN030ST, which attempted immunosuppression withdrawal within 2 years of liver transplantation. Study-wide findings and caveats: A significant post-transplant drop in circulating graft-donor-reactive CD4 TCRbeta sequences occurred in most of the 8 subjects.

Assay used: immunoSEQ multiplex PCR; TCRdb lists only in-frame clones, some missing. The sample yields tens of thousands of clones, approximately 87% seen once. CDR1 and CDR2 (germline): PRHDT, FYEKMQ (reference sequence). V gave up 1 base and J gave up 4 bases, with 13 bases separating them. This CDR3 comprises 15 residues. In regard to this clone: The antigen is undetermined.

The chain carries TRBV13 and TRBJ1-2, with D tentatively TRBD1 (5 bases). The TCR was taken from a human patient who received a liver transplant. Some T cells may be transferred from the graft donor. Sequencing used CD4+ T cells from blood, obtained at the 22-month timepoint. Written as DNA, the CDR3 is TGTGCCAGCAGCTTAGTAGGAGGGGAGGGCTATGGCTACACCTTC. Its translation is CASSLVGGEGYGYTF.